The 29 T cell receptor beta chains presented below share a single source sample, sequenced in a study of T cell changes during pregnancy in multiple sclerosis. The table came from immunoSEQ multiplex PCR; TCRdb's copy has only in-frame clones and leaves some out. In the table there are around 99,000 clones, under 95% of which are singletons. This sample comprised peripheral blood, obtained in the third trimester of pregnancy. The receptors come from a female donor in good health, enrolled as a control in a pregnancy study.

The chain employs TRBV6-1 and TRBJ2-5, with D possibly being TRBD1 (6 bases). Germline values: CDR1 MNHNS, CDR2 SASEGT. The ends were cut back, 3 bases at V and 5 bases at J, with 13 bases in the middle. The CDR3 sequence is 14 residues long. The CDR3 loop is CASSERGTWETQYF. The CDR3 DNA is TGTGCCAGCAGTGAGAGGGGGACCTGGGAGACCCAGTACTTC.

The gene calls are TRBV4-3 and TRBJ2-3; maybe TRBD2 (6 bases). CDR1 and CDR2 (germline): LGHNA, YSLEER. CDR3 size: 16 residues. Trimming removed 1 base from V and 1 base from J, with 12 bases in between. The CDR3 DNA follows: TGCGCCAGCAGCCAAGGTGTAGGAGGGGGCACAGATACGCAGTATTTT. Amino acid sequence: CASSQGVGGGTDTQYF.

Concerning this clone itself: One end of the junction fails to match germline, which may point to a read error. This sequence joins TRBV2 and TRBJ2-1; tentative D call: TRBD1 (5 bases). The CDR3 contains 15 residues. Germline CDR1 is SNHLY and CDR2 is FYNNEI. The CDR3 bases are TGTGCCAGCAGGGAAGGTAGGGGTACCTACAATGAGCAGTTCTTC. Its translation is CASREGRGTYNEQFF.

In nucleotides, the CDR3 is TGTGCCAGCGGCCGGGACAGGGGTAAAAAACTGTTTTTT. It is translated as CASGRDRGKKLFF. The chain couples TRBV6-5 to TRBJ1-4, with 10 bases fitting TRBD1. Looked up from germline, CDR1 is MNHEY and CDR2 is SVGAGI. Trimming cost V 8 bases and J 9 bases; bases outside gene matches: 6. The CDR3 extends over 13 amino acids.

This chain connects TRBV5-1 to TRBJ1-2, with 7 bases that match TRBD1. V lost 3 bases to trimming and J lost 4 bases; unmatched junction nucleotides: 0. The germline CDR1 and CDR2 sequences are SGHRS and YFSETQ. The CDR3 sequence is 12 residues long. The CDR3 is CASSWDSYGYTF. As DNA, the CDR3 is TGCGCCAGCAGCTGGGACAGCTATGGCTACACCTTC.

The rearrangement uses TRBV4-2 and TRBJ1-3, with 7 nucleotides matching TRBD1. This CDR3 contains 16 residues. The V gene end was trimmed by 0 bases and the J gene end by 0 bases; junction bases not matched to a gene: 2. Germline CDR1 LGHNA, CDR2 YNFKEQ. The CDR3 sequence is CASSQDRTGSGNTIYF. The CDR3 DNA sequence: TGTGCCAGCAGCCAAGACCGGACAGGCTCTGGAAACACCATATATTTT.

DNA of the CDR3: TGTGCCAGCAGCCCATCCCAGTCAGTCAGATCTGGAAACACCATATATTTT. Translated, it gives CASSPSQSVRSGNTIYF. The chain links TRBV5-6 to TRBJ1-3; no definite D call. The V gene's germline CDR1 is SGHDT and CDR2 YYEEEE. Trimming stripped 4 bases from V and 1 base from J, with 18 bases between. CDR3 length: 17 residues.

The chain combines TRBV4-1 with TRBJ2-4; 11 nucleotides match TRBD2. Germline-derived CDR1 and CDR2 are MGHRA and YSYEKL. Unmatched junction bases numbered 6, after V lost 1 base and J lost 7 bases. This CDR3 region has 16 residues. The CDR3: CASSQATSGVMNIQYF. Written as DNA, the CDR3 is TGCGCCAGCAGCCAAGCGACTAGCGGGGTGATGAACATTCAGTACTTC.

A single count supports this clone. The genes are TRBV4-3 and TRBJ1-5; 8 positions match TRBD1. V was pared by 4 bases and J by 3 bases, with 8 bases of the junction left unmatched. Germline V gene lookup returns CDR1 LGHNA and CDR2 YSLEER. The CDR3 covers 16 residues. The CDR3 nucleotides read TGCGCCAGCAGCCGTGGGACAGGCGGGAACAATCAGCCCCAGCATTTT. This encodes CASSRGTGGNNQPQHF.

This sequence joins TRBV7-3 and TRBJ2-1; TRBD2 might be the D (5 bases). Germline V gene lookup returns CDR1 SGHTA and CDR2 FQGTGA. There are 13 residues in the CDR3. Deletions cut 5 bases from V and 5 bases from J, with 10 bases between. DNA for the CDR3: TGTGCCAGCAGCGTTGGACTCAACAATGAGCAGTTCTTC. Protein product: CASSVGLNNEQFF. The whole variable domain, filled in from reference TRBV7-3 and TRBJ2-1, reads GAGVSQTPSNKVTEKGKYVELRCDPISGHTALYWYRQSLGQGPEFLIYFQGTGAADDSGLPNDRFFAVRPEGSVSTLKIQRTERGDSAVYLCASSVGLNNEQFFGPGTRLTVL.

The V gene is TRBV30, the J gene TRBJ2-7, with TRBD1 matching 10 bases. Per germline, CDR1 GTSNPN and CDR2 SVGIG (reference sequence). V shed 0 bases, J shed 5 bases, and the junction held 1 base outside the gene matches. The CDR3 contains 13 residues. CDR3 in amino acids: CAWSVGTGDEQYF. The DNA of the CDR3 is TGTGCCTGGAGTGTAGGGACAGGGGACGAGCAGTACTTC.

As concerns this clone: Different DNA sequences within this sample yield the same CDR3. The J gene is TRBJ2-1, the V gene TRBV5-3, with 7 bases that match TRBD1. TRBV5-3 is filed as an ORF, its function uncertain. V shed 6 bases and J 6 bases; nucleotides not matched to a gene: 12. There are 15 residues in the CDR3. The CDR3 DNA follows: TGTGCCAGAAACGGATATAGGGGGCAATGCAATGAGCAGTTCTTC. Protein: CARNGYRGQCNEQFF.

The V call is TRBV29-1, the J call TRBJ2-1; TRBD2 matches at 7 bases. The CDR3 runs 12 residues. Losses at the gene ends were 7 bases for V and 5 bases for J; bases not matched to a gene: 5. Germline V lookup: CDR1 SQVTM, CDR2 ANQGSEA. CDR3 region: CSAGLGDNEQFF. In DNA form, the CDR3 reads TGCAGCGCAGGACTAGGTGACAATGAGCAGTTCTTC.

The chain recombines TRBV4-2 with TRBJ1-2; D gene uncertain. This CDR3 region has 11 residues. The V end lost 0 bases, the J end lost 8 bases, and 4 bases lay between the germline ends. From germline, CDR1 is LGHNA and CDR2 YNFKEQ. For the CDR3, the DNA is TGTGCCAGCAGCCAAGATCTCGGCTACACCTTC. Encoded protein: CASSQDLGYTF.

The V and J genes are TRBV5-4 and TRBJ1-2, with 8 positions matching TRBD1. In germline, CDR1 is SGHNT, CDR2 YYREEE (reference sequence). J gave up 1 base and V 7 bases, and 15 bases lay outside the gene matches. This CDR3 is built from 17 residues. DNA of the CDR3: TGTGCCAGCCGATCGCAGGGGGCCTATTCTCATAACTATGGCTACACCTTC. Translated, it gives CASRSQGAYSHNYGYTF.

This chain connects TRBV4-2 to TRBJ2-7; TRBD2 agrees at 8 bases. J lost 0 bases, V lost 5 bases, and 9 bases had no gene match. This CDR3 comprises 16 residues. The germline V gene has CDR1 LGHNA and CDR2 YNFKEQ. This CDR3 is CASSERAGAGSYEQYF. The CDR3, as DNA: TGTGCCAGCAGCGAAAGAGCGGGGGCCGGCTCCTACGAGCAGTACTTC.

This chain uses TRBV4-3 with TRBJ2-7; 8 nucleotides agree with TRBD1. CDR1 is LGHNA and CDR2 is YSLEER in the germline V gene. The CDR3 extends over 15 amino acids. V lost 0 bases, J lost 4 bases, and 5 bases stayed unmatched. CDR3 DNA sequence: TGCGCCAGCAGCCAAGATCAAGGGACAGGTTACGAGCAGTACTTC. Translation gives CASSQDQGTGYEQYF.

The genes are TRBV7-9 and TRBJ2-1; TRBD2 aligns across 9 bases. CDR1 and CDR2 from the germline V gene are SEHNR and FQNEAQ (reference sequence). Germline trimming cut 5 bases from V and 7 bases from J; bases unmatched to any gene: 12. The CDR3 spans 16 residues. CDR3 DNA: TGTGCCAGCAGCAGAATAATAGCGGGGGACTCAAATGAGCAGTTCTTC. Translating it yields CASSRIIAGDSNEQFF.

The V gene is TRBV13, the J gene TRBJ2-2; TRBD2 aligns across 8 bases. V dropped 6 bases and J dropped 1; count of bases not matched to a gene: 7. This CDR3 contains 16 residues. Germline V gene data show CDR1 as PRHDT and CDR2 as FYEKMQ (reference sequence). DNA of the CDR3: TGTGCCAGCAGTCGACCCAGCGGGGGGAACACCGGGGAGCTGTTTTTT. Its protein is CASSRPSGGNTGELFF.

The V and J genes are TRBV5-1 and TRBJ1-1, with D maybe TRBD1 (5 bases). The CDR3 has 14 residues. Trimming took off 3 bases at V and 1 base at J, with 10 bases between the two ends. Germline V gene sequence: CDR1 SGHRS, CDR2 YFSETQ. As DNA, the CDR3 is TGCGCCAGCAGCTCCCAGGGTGAGAACACTGAAGCTTTCTTT. This encodes CASSSQGENTEAFF.

This rearrangement joins TRBV10-3 to TRBJ2-3, with 10 bases matching TRBD1. CDR1 ENHRY and CDR2 SYGVKD come from the germline V gene. V lost 0 bases to trimming and J lost 6 bases; unmatched junction nucleotides: 9. The CDR3 contains 17 residues. In DNA, the CDR3 is TGTGCCATCAGTGAGTCAACCGGGACAGGGGCCTCTGATACGCAGTATTTT. Its protein product is CAISESTGTGASDTQYF.

The chain is built from TRBV5-4 and TRBJ1-1, with D perhaps TRBD1 (5 bases). CDR3 size: 15 residues. Trimming took 4 bases from V and 4 from J, leaving 17 bases between them. The germline V gene encodes CDR1 SGHNT and CDR2 YYREEE (reference sequence). DNA of the CDR3: TGTGCCAGCAGCGATGGGGGGATCGTGGGCACTGAAGCTTTCTTT. Its protein is CASSDGGIVGTEAFF.

The chain links TRBV19 to TRBJ2-1; 7 bases align to TRBD2. CDR3 length: 14 amino acids. V lost 3 bases and J lost 2; bases outside the gene matches: 1. Germline V CDR1 and CDR2: LNHDA, SQIVND (reference sequence). This CDR3 reads CASSMGTTYNEQFF. CDR3 DNA: TGTGCCAGTAGTATGGGGACTACCTACAATGAGCAGTTCTTC.

DNA for the CDR3: TGCGCCAGCAGCTTGTCTTTGGGGACAGGGGGCCGCTCTGGAAACACCATATATTTT. Its protein product is CASSLSLGTGGRSGNTIYF. This chain joins TRBV5-1 and TRBJ1-3; 12 nucleotides agree with TRBD1. Per germline, CDR1 SGHRS and CDR2 YFSETQ. V was clipped by 1 base and J by 0 bases; unmatched bases: 8. The CDR3 loop spans 19 amino acids.

CDR3 sequence (DNA): TGTGCCAGCAGCACCCTGGGGGGGAGTTCCTACGAGCAGTACTTC. It is translated as CASSTLGGSSYEQYF. The genes are TRBV7-2 and TRBJ2-7, with 7 bases lining up with TRBD2. The CDR3 totals 15 residues. Germline V CDR1 and CDR2: SGHTA, FQGNSA. V lost 5 bases, J lost 1 base, and 8 bases stayed unmatched.

The chain combines TRBV6-5 with TRBJ1-5; 11 nucleotides line up with TRBD1. The CDR3 totals 16 residues. Germline V CDR1 and CDR2: MNHEY, SVGAGI. V was clipped by 2 bases and J by 6 bases; unmatched bases: 6. CDR3 amino acids: CASSYAGTGGTQPQHF. In DNA, the CDR3 is TGTGCCAGCAGTTACGCCGGGACAGGGGGGACTCAGCCCCAGCATTTT.

The gene calls are TRBV19 and TRBJ1-3, with 11 positions matching TRBD1. The J segment lost 4 bases and the V segment lost 5 bases, leaving 13 bases of the junction unmatched. The CDR3 runs 18 residues. Per germline, CDR1 LNHDA and CDR2 SQIVND (reference sequence). The CDR3 DNA reads TGTGCCAGTAGTCCTGGCTCCGGGACAGGGGGACTCGGAAACACCATATATTTT. It codes for CASSPGSGTGGLGNTIYF.

The V call is TRBV25-1, the J call TRBJ2-7; D gene unclear. Trimming removed 2 bases from V and 4 bases from J, with 6 bases in between. This CDR3 region has 12 residues. Germline CDR1 and CDR2: MGHDK and SYGVNS. The chain's CDR3 is CASSETRYEQYF. CDR3 coding DNA: TGTGCCAGCAGTGAAACGAGATACGAGCAGTACTTC.

The chain carries TRBV29-1 and TRBJ1-2; D is unclear. The CDR3 totals 11 residues. Germline V gene sequence: CDR1 SQVTM, CDR2 ANQGSEA. V was trimmed by 2 bases and J by 7 bases, leaving 8 bases between them. CDR3 amino acids: CSVELRVGYTF. As DNA, the CDR3 is TGCAGCGTTGAACTTCGTGTTGGCTACACCTTC.